Detailed here is one TCR beta chain. Its target is unknown. This record belongs to a study of response to subunit inactivated influenza vaccine. Findings and caveats of the study: New T cells are recruited in small numbers by each seasonal influenza vaccination, according to the authors' suggestion.

MiXCR, run by TCRdb on the RT-PCR reads, gives a single entry per CDR3 protein. Seen here are fewer than 750,000 distinct CDR3 sequences, 13% to 15% observed once, and the top ten hold 11%. Germline V gene sequence: CDR1 SGHDT, CDR2 YYEEEE. This CDR3 is built from 15 residues. V lost 2 bases and J 4 bases, leaving 15 bases between the germline ends. The source material was PBMCs from blood, sampled 11 to 12 days after vaccination. The sequence was collected from a man aged 50 to 60 who received an inactivated influenza vaccine. The rearrangement links TRBV5-6 to TRBJ1-1; D may be TRBD1 (5 bases). This CDR3 is CASSFAPTQGTEAFF. DNA of the CDR3: TGTGCCAGCAGCTTCGCTCCTACCCAGGGCACTGAAGCTTTCTTT.